This is a list of T cell receptor beta chains from one sample in a study of blood T cell repertoires in COVID-19. Profiled with immunoSEQ multiplex PCR; TCRdb holds only in-frame clones, not every one. The data contain 110,000 or so clones, approximately 87% of them singletons. Material for sequencing was peripheral blood. Receptors were obtained from a woman aged 50 to 60 with acute or convalescent COVID-19. CDR3s include the opening cysteine and the closing phenylalanine or tryptophan. The D gene is left open where the match is weak. Size is omitted from some rows. Given values are once, few, many or a class for expanded clones.

TRBJ1-2 | TRBD1 | NA | TRBV7-2 | TGTGCCAGCAGCGGGACAGGGACCCACTATGGCTACACCTTC | CASSGTGTHYGYTF
TRBJ1-5 | NA | NA | TRBV7-8 | TGTGCCAGCAGCTTAGGGACAGACCATTATAGCAATCAGCCCCAGCATTTT | CASSLGTDHYSNQPQHF
TRBJ2-7 | TRBD1 | once | TRBV5-1 | TGCGCCAGCAGCTTGGACGCACTTACAGGACAGGGGAACGAGCAGTACTTC | CASSLDALTGQGNEQYF
TRBJ2-1 | TRBD1 | NA | TRBV7-7 | TGTGCCAGCAGCGGGGGACAGGGAGTTTCGGGTGAGCAGTTCTTC | CASSGGQGVSGEQFF
TRBJ1-6 | NA | NA | TRBV7-8 | TGTGCCAGCAGCTTAGACGCCAGGATGGATTCACCCCTCCACTTT | CASSLDARMDSPLHF
TRBJ1-2 | NA | NA | TRBV5-1 | TGCGCCAGCAGCCTCAACGGGGAGGAAGGCTACACCTTC | CASSLNGEEGYTF
TRBJ2-3 | NA | NA | TRBV2 | TGTGCCAGCAGTGACCCCCCGGGTGCGCAGTATTTT | CASSDPPGAQYF
TRBJ2-7 | TRBD2 | NA | TRBV28 | TGTGCCAGCAGTTTTCCGGGGGGCTCCTACGAGCAGTACTTC | CASSFPGGSYEQYF
TRBJ1-2 | TRBD1 | NA | TRBV5-5 | TGTGCCAGCAGCTCACAGGGGGTTAACGGCTACACCTTC | CASSSQGVNGYTF
TRBJ1-1 | NA | NA | TRBV5-1 | TGCGCCAGCAGCCCATCGGCGGGGGCGGACACTGAAGCTTTCTTT | CASSPSAGADTEAFF
TRBJ2-2 | NA | few | TRBV7-2 | TGTGCCAGCCGCCACGGGACTCTTAACACCGGGGAGCTGTTTTTT | CASRHGTLNTGELFF
TRBJ1-6 | NA | NA | TRBV5-8 | TGTGCCAGCAGCTTGGCAGGGGTGGGTTCACCCCTCCACTTT | CASSLAGVGSPLHF
TRBJ1-2 | NA | NA | TRBV7-8 | TGTGCCAGCAGCCTACCTGGGGGGAGCTATGGCTACACCTTC | CASSLPGGSYGYTF
TRBJ2-5 | TRBD1 | NA | TRBV18 | TGTGCCAGCTCACCCGACAGGGCCCAAGAGACCCAGTACTTC | CASSPDRAQETQYF
TRBJ2-3 | TRBD2 | NA | TRBV15 | TGTGCCACCAGCAGAGAATTAGCGGGGGCCGGGGATACGCAGTATTTT | CATSRELAGAGDTQYF
TRBJ1-4 | TRBD1 | NA | TRBV24-1 | TGTGCCACCCACGTGAGGGCCAGGGGGGAAAAACTGTTTTTT | CATHVRARGEKLFF
TRBJ2-6 | NA | once | TRBV19 | TGTGCCACGGGGGCTGGGGCCAACGTCCTGACTTTC | CATGAGANVLTF
TRBJ1-4 | NA | few | TRBV5-6 | TGTGCCAGCAGCTTGGGGCTAGGGGTAATTAATGAAAAACTGTTTTTT | CASSLGLGVINEKLFF
TRBJ2-2 | NA | NA | TRBV12-5 | TGTGCTAGTGGTTTAGGACACCTGAACACCGGGGAGCTGTTTTTT | CASGLGHLNTGELFF
TRBJ2-3 | NA | NA | TRBV9 | TGTGCCAGCAGCGTAGGCAAGGGGGTTAGCACAGATACGCAGTATTTT | CASSVGKGVSTDTQYF
TRBJ1-4 | NA | NA | TRBV7-9 | TGTGCCAGCGGGGTGGGGGGTTCTCCCGCGGGAAAACTGTTTTTT | CASGVGGSPAGKLFF
TRBJ2-1 | NA | NA | TRBV6-6 | TGTGCCAGCAGTGGTACAGAAACCTACAATGAGCAGTTCTTC | CASSGTETYNEQFF
TRBJ2-7 | TRBD1 | NA | TRBV5-1 | TGCGCCAGCAGCCCTGGGACAGTTCTCGACTACGAGCAGTACTTC | CASSPGTVLDYEQYF
TRBJ1-6 | TRBD1 | few | TRBV3-1/TRBV3-2 | TGTGCCAGCAGCCAGGTACTCAGGGTGACAGGGATGGGAGGATCACCCCTCCACTTT | CASSQVLRVTGMGGSPLHF
TRBJ1-5 | NA | NA | TRBV28 | TGTGCCAGCAGTTTCACCCGTTATCGCGGTGACAATCAGCCCCAGCATTTT | CASSFTRYRGDNQPQHF
TRBJ1-1 | TRBD1 | NA | TRBV19 | TGTGCCAGTAGACGGGGACAGGGGAACACTGAAGCTTTCTTT | CASRRGQGNTEAFF
TRBJ2-5 | NA | NA | TRBV2 | TGTGCCAGCAGTGCCCGGGGGGCCCTAAGGCTAGAGACCCAGTACTTC | CASSARGALRLETQYF
TRBJ2-7 | NA | NA | TRBV6-6 | TGTGCCAGCAGTTTCGACACCTACTACGAGCAGTACTTC | CASSFDTYYEQYF
TRBJ1-2 | TRBD1 | NA | TRBV7-3 | TGTGCCAGCAGCTTAAGGGCAGGGGGCGCGGGAGGCTACACCTTC | CASSLRAGGAGGYTF
TRBJ1-3 | NA | NA | TRBV4-1 | TGCGCCAGCAGCCAAGGCTTTAAGGCCACGGAGAGAAACACCATATATTTT | CASSQGFKATERNTIYF
TRBJ1-2 | NA | NA | TRBV27 | TGTGCCAGCAGCCGGACAGCCAACGCTGCCTATGGCTACACCTTC | CASSRTANAAYGYTF
TRBJ2-1 | TRBD2 | NA | TRBV3-1/TRBV3-2 | TGTGCCAGCAGCCAAATGAGCGGGGCGCTTTACAATGAGCAGTTCTTC | CASSQMSGALYNEQFF
TRBJ1-1 | NA | NA | TRBV3-1/TRBV3-2 | TGTGCCAGCAGCCAAGACCCAGGTATGAGAACTGAAGCTTTCTTT | CASSQDPGMRTEAFF
TRBJ2-3 | TRBD1 | NA | TRBV24-1 | TGTGCCACCAGTGAGGCCGGGACAGGCACAGATACGCAGTATTTT | CATSEAGTGTDTQYF
TRBJ1-1 | NA | NA | TRBV27 | TGTGCCAGCAGTTTGGGTCGGGGCACTGAAGCTTTCTTT | CASSLGRGTEAFF
TRBJ2-7 | TRBD1 | NA | TRBV30 | TGTGCCTGGAGTCCGGACAGGGAGGACGAGCAGTACTTC | CAWSPDREDEQYF
TRBJ1-2 | NA | NA | TRBV7-2 | TGTGCCAGCAGCTTAGGGTGGGGCAACTATGGCTACACCTTC | CASSLGWGNYGYTF
TRBJ2-1 | NA | NA | TRBV5-1 | TGCGCCAGCAGCTTGGGTTCGCGGAGCGATGAGCAGTTCTTC | CASSLGSRSDEQFF
TRBJ1-3 | NA | NA | TRBV18 | TGTGCCAGCTCACCACCGGCTCGGTCTCAGGACACCATATATTTT | CASSPPARSQDTIYF
TRBJ1-2 | NA | NA | TRBV6-1 | TGTGCCAGCGTCCGGCAGATCGGGAGTTATGGCTACACCTTC | CASVRQIGSYGYTF
TRBJ2-7 | NA | NA | TRBV28 | TGTGCCAGCAGTCCCCTCCGAATAGAGAGGCAGTACTTC | CASSPLRIERQYF
TRBJ2-7 | NA | NA | TRBV5-1 | TGCGCCAGCAGCTTGGCCAGGGACGAGCAGTACTTC | CASSLARDEQYF
TRBJ1-6 | NA | NA | TRBV30 | TGTGCCTGGACTCCCCAGTTTAATTCACCCCTCCACTTT | CAWTPQFNSPLHF
TRBJ1-2 | NA | NA | TRBV5-1 | TGCGCCAGCAGCTTGGAGAGCCTGAGTCTCTATGGCTACACCTTC | CASSLESLSLYGYTF
TRBJ2-1 | TRBD1 | NA | TRBV19 | TGTGCCAGTAGTACTTCCGGGACAGGGTACAATGAGCAGTTCTTC | CASSTSGTGYNEQFF
TRBJ2-2 | NA | NA | TRBV11-2 | TGTGCCAGCAGCTTACTGGGGGCGGGCGGGGAGCTGTTTTTT | CASSLLGAGGELFF
TRBJ1-1 | TRBD1 | few | TRBV30 | TGTGCCTGGAGCGTTGACAGGGTTAACACTGAAGCTTTCTTT | CAWSVDRVNTEAFF
TRBJ2-1 | TRBD1 | NA | TRBV28 | TGTGCCAGCAGTCATTCTCCGGACAGGTCCCCCTACAATGAGCAGTTCTTC | CASSHSPDRSPYNEQFF
TRBJ2-7 | NA | NA | TRBV18 | TGTGCCAGCTCACCAACGAGCGGCGAGCAGTACTTC | CASSPTSGEQYF
TRBJ2-3 | TRBD2 | NA | TRBV5-1 | TGCGCCAGCAGCGGAGCGGGGGCTGGAGATACGCAGTATTTT | CASSGAGAGDTQYF
TRBJ2-1 | NA | NA | TRBV28 | TGTGCCAGCAGTTTGCGGACAGTTAGGGTCAAAGGGGGATACAATGAGCAGTTCTTC | CASSLRTVRVKGGYNEQFF
TRBJ2-1 | NA | NA | TRBV6-5 | TGTGCCAGCAGTTACTCGAGTGGACAGTACAATGAGCAGTTCTTC | CASSYSSGQYNEQFF